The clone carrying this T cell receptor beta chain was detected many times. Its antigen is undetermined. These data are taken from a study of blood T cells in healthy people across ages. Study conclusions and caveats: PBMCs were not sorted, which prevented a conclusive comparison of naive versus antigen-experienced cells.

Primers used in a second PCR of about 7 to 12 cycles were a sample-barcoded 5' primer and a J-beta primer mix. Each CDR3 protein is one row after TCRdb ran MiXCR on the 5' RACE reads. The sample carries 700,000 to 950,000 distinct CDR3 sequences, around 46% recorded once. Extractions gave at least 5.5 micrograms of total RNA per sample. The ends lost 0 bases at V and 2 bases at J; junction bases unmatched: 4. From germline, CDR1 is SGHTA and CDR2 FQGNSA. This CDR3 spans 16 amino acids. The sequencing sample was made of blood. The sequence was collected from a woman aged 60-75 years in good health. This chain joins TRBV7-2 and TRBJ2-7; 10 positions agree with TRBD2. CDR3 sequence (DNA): TGTGCCAGCAGCTTAGCAAGGACTAGCGGACCCTACGAGCAGTACTTC. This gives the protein CASSLARTSGPYEQYF.